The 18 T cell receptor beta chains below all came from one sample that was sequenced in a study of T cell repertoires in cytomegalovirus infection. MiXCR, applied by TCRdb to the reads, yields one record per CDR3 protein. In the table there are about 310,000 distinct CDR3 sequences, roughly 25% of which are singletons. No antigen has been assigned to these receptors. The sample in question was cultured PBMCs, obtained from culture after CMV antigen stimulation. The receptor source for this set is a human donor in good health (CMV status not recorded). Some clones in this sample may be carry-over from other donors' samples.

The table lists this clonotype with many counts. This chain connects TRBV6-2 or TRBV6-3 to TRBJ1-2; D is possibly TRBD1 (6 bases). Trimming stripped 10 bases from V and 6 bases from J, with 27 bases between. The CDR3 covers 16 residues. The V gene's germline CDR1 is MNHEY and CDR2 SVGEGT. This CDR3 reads CATQGGVTGRIDGYTF. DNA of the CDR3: TGTGCCACCCAGGGAGGTGTTACAGGGAGGATCGATGGCTACACCTTC.

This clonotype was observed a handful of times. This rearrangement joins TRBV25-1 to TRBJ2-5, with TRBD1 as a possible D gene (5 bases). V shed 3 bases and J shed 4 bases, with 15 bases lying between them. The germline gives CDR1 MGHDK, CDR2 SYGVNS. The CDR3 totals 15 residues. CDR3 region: CASSDPGKGVETQYF. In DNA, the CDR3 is TGTGCCAGCAGTGACCCAGGGAAGGGTGTAGAGACCCAGTACTTC.

The CDR3 sequence is CASSSLSLANEQFF. Here the CDR3 DNA reads TGTGCCAGCAGCTCCTTATCGCTGGCCAATGAGCAGTTCTTC. The chain has TRBV7-6 and TRBJ2-1, with D uncertain. Germline lookup yields CDR1 SGHVS and CDR2 FNYEAQ. V shed 4 bases and J shed 6 bases, with 13 bases lying between them. The CDR3 loop spans 14 amino acids.

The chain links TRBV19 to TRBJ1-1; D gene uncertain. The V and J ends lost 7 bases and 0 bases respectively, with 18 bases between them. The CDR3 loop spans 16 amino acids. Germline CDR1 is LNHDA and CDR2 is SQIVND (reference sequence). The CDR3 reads CASTNGQARMNTEAFF. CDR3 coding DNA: TGTGCCAGTACCAACGGTCAGGCCCGCATGAACACTGAAGCTTTCTTT.

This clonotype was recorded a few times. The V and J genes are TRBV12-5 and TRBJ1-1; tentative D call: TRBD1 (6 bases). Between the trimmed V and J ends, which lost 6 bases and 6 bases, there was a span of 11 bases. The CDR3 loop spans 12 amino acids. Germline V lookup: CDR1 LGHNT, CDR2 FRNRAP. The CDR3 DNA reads TGTGCTAGTGGCTGGGGGGCCCCTGAAGCTTTCTTT. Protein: CASGWGAPEAFF.

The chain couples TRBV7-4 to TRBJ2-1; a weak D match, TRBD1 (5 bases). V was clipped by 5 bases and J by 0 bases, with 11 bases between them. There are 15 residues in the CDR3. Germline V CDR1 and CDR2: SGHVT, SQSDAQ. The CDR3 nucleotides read TGTGCCAGCAGCCTGACAGCTCCCTCCTACAATGAGCAGTTCTTC. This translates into CASSLTAPSYNEQFF.

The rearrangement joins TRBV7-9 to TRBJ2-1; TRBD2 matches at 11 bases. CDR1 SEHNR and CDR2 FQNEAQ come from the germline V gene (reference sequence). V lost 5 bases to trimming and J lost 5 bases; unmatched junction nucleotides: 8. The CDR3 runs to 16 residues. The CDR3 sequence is CASSPRLAGSNNEQFF. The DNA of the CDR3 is TGTGCCAGCAGCCCGCGACTAGCGGGATCCAACAATGAGCAGTTCTTC.

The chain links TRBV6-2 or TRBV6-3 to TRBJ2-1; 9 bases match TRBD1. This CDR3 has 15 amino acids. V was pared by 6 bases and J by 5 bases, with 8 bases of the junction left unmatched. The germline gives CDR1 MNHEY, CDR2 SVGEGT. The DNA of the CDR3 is TGTGCCAGCAGACTTCGCGACAGGGGGAACAATGAGCAGTTCTTC. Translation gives CASRLRDRGNNEQFF.

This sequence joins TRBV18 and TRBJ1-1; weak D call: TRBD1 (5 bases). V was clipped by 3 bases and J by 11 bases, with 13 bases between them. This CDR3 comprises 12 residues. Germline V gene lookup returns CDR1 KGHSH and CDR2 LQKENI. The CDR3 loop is CASSPSGGKAFF. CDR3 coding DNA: TGTGCCAGCTCACCGAGTGGGGGGAAGGCTTTCTTT.

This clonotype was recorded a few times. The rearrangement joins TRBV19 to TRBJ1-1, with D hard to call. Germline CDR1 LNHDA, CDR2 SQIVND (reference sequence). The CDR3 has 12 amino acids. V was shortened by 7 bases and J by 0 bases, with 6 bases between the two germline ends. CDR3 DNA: TGTGCCAGTACCTCCGTGAACACTGAAGCTTTCTTT. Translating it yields CASTSVNTEAFF.

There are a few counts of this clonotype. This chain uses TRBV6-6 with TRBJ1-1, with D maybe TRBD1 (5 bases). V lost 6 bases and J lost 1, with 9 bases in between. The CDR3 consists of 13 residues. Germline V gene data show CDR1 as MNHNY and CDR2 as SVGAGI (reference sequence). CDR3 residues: CASRRDSNTEAFF. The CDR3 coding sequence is TGTGCCAGCAGACGGGACTCGAACACTGAAGCTTTCTTT.

As DNA, the CDR3 is TGCAGTGCTAGATTTACAGACAGGGATTCATACTTC. Its translation: CSARFTDRDSYF. V usage is TRBV20-1 and J usage is TRBJ2-7; 7 bases align to TRBD1. The CDR3 spans 12 residues. Per the germline V gene, CDR1 is DFQATT and CDR2 is SNEGSKA (reference sequence). The ends lost 2 bases at V and 13 bases at J; junction bases unmatched: 11.

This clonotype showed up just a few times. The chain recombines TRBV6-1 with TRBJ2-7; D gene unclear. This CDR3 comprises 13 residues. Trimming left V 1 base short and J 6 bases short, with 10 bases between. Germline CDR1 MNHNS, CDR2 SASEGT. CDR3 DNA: TGTGCCAGCAGTGAAGGGACCTCTAGCGAGCAGTACGTC. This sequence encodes CASSEGTSSEQYV.

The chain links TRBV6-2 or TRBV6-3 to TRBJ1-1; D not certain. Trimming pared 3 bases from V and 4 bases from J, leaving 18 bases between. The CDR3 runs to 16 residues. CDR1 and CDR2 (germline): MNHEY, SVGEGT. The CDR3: CASSYGQRGGFTEAFF. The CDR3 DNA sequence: TGTGCCAGCAGTTATGGGCAGCGAGGAGGGTTCACTGAAGCTTTCTTT.

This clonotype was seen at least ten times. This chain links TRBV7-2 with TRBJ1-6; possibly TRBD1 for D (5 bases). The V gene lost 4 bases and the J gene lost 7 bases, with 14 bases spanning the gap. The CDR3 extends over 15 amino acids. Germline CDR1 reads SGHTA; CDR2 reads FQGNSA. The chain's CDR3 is CASSSRQGANSPLHF. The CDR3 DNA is TGTGCCAGCAGCTCTAGGCAGGGCGCGAATTCACCCCTCCACTTT.

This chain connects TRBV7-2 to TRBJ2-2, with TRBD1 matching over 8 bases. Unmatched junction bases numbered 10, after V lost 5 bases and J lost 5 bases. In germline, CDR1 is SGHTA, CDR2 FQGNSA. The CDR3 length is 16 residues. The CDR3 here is CASSPKDRVRTGELFF. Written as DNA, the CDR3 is TGTGCCAGCAGCCCAAAGGACAGGGTTCGAACCGGGGAGCTGTTTTTT. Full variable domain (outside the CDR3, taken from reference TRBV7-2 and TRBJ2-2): GAGVSQSPSNKVTEKGKDVELRCDPISGHTALYWYRQSLGQGLEFLIYFQGNSAPDKSGLPSDRFSAERTGGSVSTLTIQRTQQEDSAVYLCASSPKDRVRTGELFFGEGSRLTVL.

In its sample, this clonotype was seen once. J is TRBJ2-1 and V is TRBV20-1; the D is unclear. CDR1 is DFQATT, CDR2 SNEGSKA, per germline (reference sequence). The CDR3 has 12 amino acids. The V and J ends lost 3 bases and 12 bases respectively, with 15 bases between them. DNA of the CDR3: TGCAGTGCTAGTGAGCCTCAGCTGTTGCAGTTCTTC. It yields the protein CSASEPQLLQFF.

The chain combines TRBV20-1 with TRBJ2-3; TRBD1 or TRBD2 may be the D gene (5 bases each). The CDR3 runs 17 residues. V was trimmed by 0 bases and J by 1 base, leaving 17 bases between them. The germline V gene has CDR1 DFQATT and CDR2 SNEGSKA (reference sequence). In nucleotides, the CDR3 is TGCAGTGCTAGAGATCTCAGTGGGACCCGAGGCACAGATACGCAGTATTTT. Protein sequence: CSARDLSGTRGTDTQYF.